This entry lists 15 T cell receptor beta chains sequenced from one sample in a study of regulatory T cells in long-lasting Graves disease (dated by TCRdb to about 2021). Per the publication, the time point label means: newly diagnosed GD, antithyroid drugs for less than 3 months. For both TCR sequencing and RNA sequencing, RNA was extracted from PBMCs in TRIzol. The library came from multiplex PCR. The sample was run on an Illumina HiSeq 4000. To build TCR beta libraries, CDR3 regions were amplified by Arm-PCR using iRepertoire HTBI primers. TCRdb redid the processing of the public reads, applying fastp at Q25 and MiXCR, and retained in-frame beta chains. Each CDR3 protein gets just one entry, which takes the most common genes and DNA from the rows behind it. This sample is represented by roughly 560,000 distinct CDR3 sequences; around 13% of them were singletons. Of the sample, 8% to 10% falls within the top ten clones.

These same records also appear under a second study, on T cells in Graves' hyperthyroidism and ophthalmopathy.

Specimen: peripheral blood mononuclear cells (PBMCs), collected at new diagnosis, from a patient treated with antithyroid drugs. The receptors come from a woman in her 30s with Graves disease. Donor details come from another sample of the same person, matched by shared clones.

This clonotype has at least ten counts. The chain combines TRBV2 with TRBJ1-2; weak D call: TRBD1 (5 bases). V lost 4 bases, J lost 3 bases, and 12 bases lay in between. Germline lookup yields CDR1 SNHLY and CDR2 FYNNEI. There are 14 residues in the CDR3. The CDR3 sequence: CASSVLLGDYGYTF. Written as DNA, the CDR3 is TGTGCCAGCAGTGTGCTCTTAGGGGACTATGGCTACACCTTC.

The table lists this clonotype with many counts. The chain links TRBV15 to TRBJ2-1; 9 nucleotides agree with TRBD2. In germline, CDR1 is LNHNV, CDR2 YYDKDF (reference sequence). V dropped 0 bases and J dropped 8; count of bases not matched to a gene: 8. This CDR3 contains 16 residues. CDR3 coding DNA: TGTGCCACCAGCAGAGATAGTAGCGGGAGTTTGTATGAGCAGTTCTTC. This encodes CATSRDSSGSLYEQFF.

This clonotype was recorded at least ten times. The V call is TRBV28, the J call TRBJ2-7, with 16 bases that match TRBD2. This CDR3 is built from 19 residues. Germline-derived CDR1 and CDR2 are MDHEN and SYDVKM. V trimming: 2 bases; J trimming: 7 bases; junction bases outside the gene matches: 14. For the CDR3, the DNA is TGTGCCAGCAGTTTAGTTCCTCGGGGACTAGCGGGAGGGCCAGAGGAGCAGTACTTC. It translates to CASSLVPRGLAGGPEEQYF.

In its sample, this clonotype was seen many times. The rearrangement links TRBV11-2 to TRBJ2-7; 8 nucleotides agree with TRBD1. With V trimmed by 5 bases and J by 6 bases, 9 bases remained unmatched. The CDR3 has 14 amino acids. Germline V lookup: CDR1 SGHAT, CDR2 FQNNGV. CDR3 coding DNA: TGTGCCAGCAGCCGTACCCGGGACAGGACCGAGCAGTACTTC. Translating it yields CASSRTRDRTEQYF.

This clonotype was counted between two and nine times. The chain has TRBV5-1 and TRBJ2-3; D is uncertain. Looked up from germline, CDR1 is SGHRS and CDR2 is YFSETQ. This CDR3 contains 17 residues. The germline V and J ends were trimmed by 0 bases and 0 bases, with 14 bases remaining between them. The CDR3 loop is CASSLALIQASTDTQYF. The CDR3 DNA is TGCGCCAGCAGCTTGGCATTGATCCAGGCTAGCACAGATACGCAGTATTTT. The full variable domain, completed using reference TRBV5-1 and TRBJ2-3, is KAGVTQTPRYLIKTRGQQVTLSCSPISGHRSVSWYQQTPGQGLQFLFEYFSETQRNKGNFPGRFSGRQFSNSRSEMNVSTLELGDSALYLCASSLALIQASTDTQYFGPGTRLTVL.

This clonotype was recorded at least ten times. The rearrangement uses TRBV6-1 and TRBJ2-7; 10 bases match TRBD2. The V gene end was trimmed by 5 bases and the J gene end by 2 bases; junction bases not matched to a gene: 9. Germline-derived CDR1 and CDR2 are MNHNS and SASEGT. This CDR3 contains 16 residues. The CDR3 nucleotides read TGTGCCAGCAGTCCGGCTAGCGGGAGCCCCACCTACGAGCAGTACTTC. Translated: CASSPASGSPTYEQYF.

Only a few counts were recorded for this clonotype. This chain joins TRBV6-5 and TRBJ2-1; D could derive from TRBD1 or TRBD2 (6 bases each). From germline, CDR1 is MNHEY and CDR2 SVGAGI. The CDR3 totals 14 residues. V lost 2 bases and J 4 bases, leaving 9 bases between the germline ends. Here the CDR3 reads CASSYGGQYNEQFF. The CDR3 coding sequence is TGTGCCAGCAGTTACGGGGGGCAATACAATGAGCAGTTCTTC.

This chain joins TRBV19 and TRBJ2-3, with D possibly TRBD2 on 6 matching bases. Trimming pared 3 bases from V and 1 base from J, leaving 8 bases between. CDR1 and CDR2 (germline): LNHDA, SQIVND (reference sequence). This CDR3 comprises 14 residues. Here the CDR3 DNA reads TGTGCCAGTAGTATGGGCGGGGGCACAGATACGCAGTATTTT. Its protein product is CASSMGGGTDTQYF. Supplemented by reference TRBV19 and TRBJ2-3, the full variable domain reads DGGITQSPKYLFRKEGQNVTLSCEQNLNHDAMYWYRQDPGQGLRLIYYSQIVNDFQKGDIAEGYSVSREKKESFPLTVTSAQKNPTAFYLCASSMGGGTDTQYFGPGTRLTVL.

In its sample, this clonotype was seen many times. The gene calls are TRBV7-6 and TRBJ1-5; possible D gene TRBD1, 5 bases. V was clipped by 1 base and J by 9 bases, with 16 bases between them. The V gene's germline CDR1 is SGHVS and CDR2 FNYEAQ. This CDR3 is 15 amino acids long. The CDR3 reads CASSLEPQGKGPQHF. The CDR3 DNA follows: TGTGCCAGCAGCTTAGAGCCCCAGGGAAAAGGGCCCCAGCATTTT.

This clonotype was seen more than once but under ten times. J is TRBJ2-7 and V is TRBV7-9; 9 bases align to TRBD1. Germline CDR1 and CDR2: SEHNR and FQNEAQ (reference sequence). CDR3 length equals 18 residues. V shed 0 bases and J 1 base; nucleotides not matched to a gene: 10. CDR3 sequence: CASSLADAGTGNSYEQYF. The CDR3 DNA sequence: TGTGCCAGCAGCTTAGCAGACGCCGGGACAGGGAATTCCTACGAGCAGTACTTC.

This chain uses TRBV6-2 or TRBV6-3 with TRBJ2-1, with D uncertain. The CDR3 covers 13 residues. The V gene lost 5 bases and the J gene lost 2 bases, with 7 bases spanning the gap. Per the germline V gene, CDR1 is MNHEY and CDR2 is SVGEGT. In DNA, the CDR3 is TGTGCCAGCAGTGGTCAGACCTACAATGAGCAGTTCTTC. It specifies CASSGQTYNEQFF.

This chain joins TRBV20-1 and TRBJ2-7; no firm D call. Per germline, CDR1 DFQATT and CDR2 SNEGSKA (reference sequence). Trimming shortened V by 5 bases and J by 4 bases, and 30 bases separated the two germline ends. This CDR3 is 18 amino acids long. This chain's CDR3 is CSAGTLYVGPIVTYEQYF. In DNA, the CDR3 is TGCAGTGCTGGTACATTGTATGTGGGCCCGATAGTTACTTACGAGCAGTACTTC.

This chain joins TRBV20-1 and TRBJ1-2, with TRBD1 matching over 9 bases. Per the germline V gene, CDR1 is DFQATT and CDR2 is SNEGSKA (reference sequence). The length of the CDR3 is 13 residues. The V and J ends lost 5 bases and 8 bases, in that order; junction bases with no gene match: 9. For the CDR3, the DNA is TGCAGTGCTTCGAACAGGGGGCGTCAAGGCTACACCTTC. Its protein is CSASNRGRQGYTF.

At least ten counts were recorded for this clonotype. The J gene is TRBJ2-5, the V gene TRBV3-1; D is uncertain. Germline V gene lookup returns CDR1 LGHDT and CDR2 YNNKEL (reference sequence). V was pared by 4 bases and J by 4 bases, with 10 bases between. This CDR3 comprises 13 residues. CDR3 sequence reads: CASSRIKRETQYF. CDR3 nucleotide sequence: TGTGCCAGCAGCCGGATCAAGAGAGAGACCCAGTACTTC.

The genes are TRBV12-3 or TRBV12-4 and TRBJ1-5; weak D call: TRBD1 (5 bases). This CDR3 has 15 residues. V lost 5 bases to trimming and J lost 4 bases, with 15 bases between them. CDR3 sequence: CASSEDSGGNQPQHF. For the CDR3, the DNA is TGTGCCAGCAGTGAAGACTCGGGGGGGAATCAGCCCCAGCATTTT.